The rows below give T cell receptor beta chains drawn from one sample of a study of identical twins. TCRdb passed the 5' RACE reads through MiXCR, listing each CDR3 protein once. Found here are hundreds of thousands of distinct CDR3 sequences, roughly 7.2% of them singletons; the top ten hold roughly 1.6%. Separately, the same data were catalogued under a study of yellow fever vaccine responses in identical twins.

The sample taken for sequencing was PBMCs. These receptors originate from a woman under 30 in good health. Each CDR3 is given with its conserved first and last residue. Fields, in order: clone size, D gene, J gene, V gene, CDR3 protein, CDR3 DNA. The D gene is left open where the match is weak. Expanded clones are given a class, and other clones once, few, many or no size at all.

size: many
D: NA
J: TRBJ2-2
V: TRBV24-1
CDR3: CATSDSTVNTGELFF
DNA: TGTGCCACCAGTGACTCGACGGTGAACACCGGGGAGCTGTTTTTT

size: NA
D: NA
J: TRBJ2-2
V: TRBV21-1
CDR3: CASSTPGQVLGTGELFF
DNA: TGTGCCAGCAGCACGCCGGGACAGGTTTTGGGGACCGGGGAGCTGTTTTTT

size: NA
D: TRBD1
J: TRBJ2-1
V: TRBV9
CDR3: CASSGKTGASSYNEQFF
DNA: TGTGCCAGCAGCGGAAAGACAGGGGCTAGCTCCTACAATGAGCAGTTCTTC

size: few
D: NA
J: TRBJ2-7
V: TRBV28
CDR3: CASSEKRGENEQYF
DNA: TGTGCCAGCAGTGAAAAGAGGGGGGAAAACGAGCAGTACTTC

size: NA
D: TRBD2
J: TRBJ2-3
V: TRBV6-2/TRBV6-3
CDR3: CASSYMAGGGRPQYF
DNA: TGTGCCAGCAGTTACATGGCGGGAGGAGGACGGCCGCAGTATTTT

size: few
D: TRBD1
J: TRBJ1-2
V: TRBV10-3
CDR3: CAINRRQGDGYTF
DNA: TGTGCCATCAATCGGCGACAGGGGGATGGCTACACCTTC

size: few
D: NA
J: TRBJ2-3
V: TRBV10-3
CDR3: CAAGEAGDTQYF
DNA: TGTGCCGCGGGCGAAGCAGGCGATACGCAGTATTTT

size: NA
D: TRBD2
J: TRBJ2-5
V: TRBV6-1
CDR3: CASSEVAGAEETQYF
DNA: TGTGCCAGCAGTGAGGTAGCGGGAGCAGAAGAGACCCAGTACTTC

size: NA
D: NA
J: TRBJ2-5
V: TRBV2
CDR3: CASVPWGRPGETQYF
DNA: TGTGCCAGCGTGCCTTGGGGCCGTCCAGGAGAGACCCAGTACTTC

size: once
D: TRBD1
J: TRBJ1-3
V: TRBV29-1
CDR3: CSVRDRGDTIYF
DNA: TGCAGCGTCCGGGACAGGGGAGACACCATATATTTT

size: few
D: TRBD2
J: TRBJ2-1
V: TRBV7-9
CDR3: CASSTGLAGEQFF
DNA: TGTGCCAGCAGCACGGGACTAGCGGGTGAGCAGTTCTTC

size: NA
D: TRBD1
J: TRBJ1-6
V: TRBV12-3/TRBV12-4
CDR3: CASSYTRGLNSPLHF
DNA: TGTGCCAGCAGTTACACCAGGGGGCTGAATTCACCCCTCCACTTT

size: NA
D: NA
J: TRBJ1-5
V: TRBV21-1
CDR3: CASTQDRVSNQPQHF
DNA: TGTGCCAGCACCCAAGACAGGGTGAGCAATCAGCCCCAGCATTTT

size: many
D: TRBD2
J: TRBJ2-7
V: TRBV7-2
CDR3: CASSRETSGSSYEQYF
DNA: TGTGCCAGCAGCCGCGAAACTAGCGGGAGTTCGTACGAGCAGTACTTC

size: many
D: TRBD1
J: TRBJ1-1
V: TRBV29-1
CDR3: CSVGTVNTEAFF
DNA: TGCAGCGTAGGGACAGTGAACACTGAAGCTTTCTTT

size: few
D: TRBD1
J: TRBJ1-5
V: TRBV20-1
CDR3: CSVHGTGGLSNQPQHF
DNA: TGCAGTGTCCACGGGACAGGGGGCTTAAGCAATCAGCCCCAGCATTTT

size: NA
D: TRBD2
J: TRBJ2-3
V: TRBV7-3
CDR3: CTCSRTSGGHTSTDTQYF
DNA: TGTACCTGCAGCCGGACTAGCGGGGGTCATACTAGCACAGATACGCAGTATTTT

size: many
D: NA
J: TRBJ2-2
V: TRBV12-3/TRBV12-4
CDR3: CASSFPSGELFF
DNA: TGTGCCAGCAGTTTCCCCTCCGGGGAGCTGTTTTTT

size: many
D: TRBD1
J: TRBJ2-5
V: TRBV12-3/TRBV12-4
CDR3: CASSFGERTGWRETQYF
DNA: TGTGCCAGCAGTTTCGGAGAGAGGACAGGGTGGAGAGAGACCCAGTACTTC

size: few
D: TRBD2
J: TRBJ2-4
V: TRBV10-3
CDR3: CAISESTGGPRDIQYF
DNA: TGTGCCATCAGTGAGTCTACGGGGGGGCCTAGGGACATTCAGTACTTC

size: NA
D: TRBD2
J: TRBJ2-7
V: TRBV3-1
CDR3: CASTPGLAGIGAYEQYF
DNA: TGTGCCAGTACACCGGGACTAGCGGGAATAGGAGCCTACGAGCAGTACTTC

size: NA
D: NA
J: TRBJ2-1
V: TRBV20-1
CDR3: CSARGSELNEQFF
DNA: TGCAGTGCTAGAGGTTCTGAATTGAATGAGCAGTTCTTC

size: few
D: NA
J: TRBJ2-7
V: TRBV20-1
CDR3: CSARGDGRWAYEQYF
DNA: TGCAGTGCTAGAGGGGACGGGAGATGGGCCTACGAGCAGTACTTC

size: NA
D: NA
J: TRBJ1-1
V: TRBV11-3
CDR3: CASSFKLEGNTEAFF
DNA: TGTGCCAGCAGCTTTAAGCTGGAAGGGAACACTGAAGCTTTCTTT

size: NA
D: NA
J: TRBJ2-2
V: TRBV20-1
CDR3: CSASGQGTYTGELFF
DNA: TGCAGTGCTAGTGGCCAGGGGACCTACACCGGGGAGCTGTTTTTT

size: many
D: TRBD1
J: TRBJ2-2
V: TRBV28
CDR3: CASSLGQGISGELFF
DNA: TGTGCCAGCAGTTTGGGACAGGGTATATCCGGGGAGCTGTTTTTT

size: many
D: NA
J: TRBJ2-1
V: TRBV5-1
CDR3: CASSLDLITYNEQFF
DNA: TGCGCCAGCAGCTTGGACCTGATTACCTACAATGAGCAGTTCTTC